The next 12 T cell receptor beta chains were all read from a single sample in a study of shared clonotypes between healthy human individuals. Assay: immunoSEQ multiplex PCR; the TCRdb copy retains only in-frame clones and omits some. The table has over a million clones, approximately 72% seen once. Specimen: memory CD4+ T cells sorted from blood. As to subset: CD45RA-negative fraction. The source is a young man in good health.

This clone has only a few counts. The CDR3 nucleotides read TGTGCCTGGAGTAAGGACTCTGGGGCCAACGTCCTGACTTTC. Translating gives CAWSKDSGANVLTF. V and J are TRBV30 and TRBJ2-6, with D uncertain. With 2 bases removed from V and 0 bases from J, the gap between germline ends came to 5 bases. Germline assignment: CDR1 GTSNPN and CDR2 SVGIG (reference sequence). This CDR3 has 14 residues.

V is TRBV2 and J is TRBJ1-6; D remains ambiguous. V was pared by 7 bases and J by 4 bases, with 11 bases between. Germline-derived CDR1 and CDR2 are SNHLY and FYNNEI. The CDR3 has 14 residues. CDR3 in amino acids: CASTVQNYNSPLHF. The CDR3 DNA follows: TGTGCCAGCACCGTACAGAATTATAATTCACCCCTCCACTTT.

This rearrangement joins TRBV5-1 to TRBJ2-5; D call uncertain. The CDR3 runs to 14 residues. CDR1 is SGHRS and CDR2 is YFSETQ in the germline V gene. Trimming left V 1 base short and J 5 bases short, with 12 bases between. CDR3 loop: CASSLSDRRETQYF. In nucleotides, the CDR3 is TGCGCCAGCAGCTTGTCTGACCGCAGGGAGACCCAGTACTTC.

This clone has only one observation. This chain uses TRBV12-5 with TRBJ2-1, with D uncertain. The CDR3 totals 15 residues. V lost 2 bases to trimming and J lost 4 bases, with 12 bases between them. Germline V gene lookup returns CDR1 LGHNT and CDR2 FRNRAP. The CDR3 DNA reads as TGTGCTAGTGGTTTGACACTGGCCGCGTACAATGAGCAGTTCTTC. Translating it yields CASGLTLAAYNEQFF.

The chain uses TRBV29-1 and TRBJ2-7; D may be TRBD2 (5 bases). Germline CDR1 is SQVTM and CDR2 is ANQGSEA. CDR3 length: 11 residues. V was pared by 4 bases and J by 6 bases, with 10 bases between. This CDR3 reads CSVGGLGEQYF. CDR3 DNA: TGCAGCGTTGGAGGGCTCGGCGAGCAGTACTTC.

The CDR3 coding sequence is TGCGCCAGCAGCTTGGCTCTAGCGGGGCAGGAGACCCAGTACTTC. Amino acid sequence: CASSLALAGQETQYF. This chain joins TRBV5-1 and TRBJ2-5; 9 bases are shared with TRBD2. CDR3 length: 15 amino acids. Losses at the gene ends were 0 bases for V and 5 bases for J; bases not matched to a gene: 5. Germline CDR1 reads SGHRS; CDR2 reads YFSETQ.

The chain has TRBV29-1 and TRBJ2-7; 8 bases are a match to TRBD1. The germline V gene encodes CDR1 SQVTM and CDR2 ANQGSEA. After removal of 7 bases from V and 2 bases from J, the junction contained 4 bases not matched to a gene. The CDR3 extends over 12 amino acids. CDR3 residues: CSASGGAYEQYF. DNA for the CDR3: TGCAGCGCCTCAGGGGGCGCCTACGAGCAGTACTTC.

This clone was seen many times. This CDR3 is CASSKIGYSGNTIYF. The CDR3 nucleotides are TGTGCCAGCAGTAAAATAGGGTACTCTGGAAACACCATATATTTT. The rearrangement uses TRBV28 and TRBJ1-3; D call uncertain. Trimming cost V 5 bases and J 0 bases, with 11 bases left between them. Germline V gives CDR1 MDHEN, CDR2 SYDVKM. This CDR3 comprises 15 residues.

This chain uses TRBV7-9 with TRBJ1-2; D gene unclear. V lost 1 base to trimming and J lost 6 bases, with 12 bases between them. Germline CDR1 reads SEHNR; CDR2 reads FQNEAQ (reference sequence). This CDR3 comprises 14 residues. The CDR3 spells CASSLGTVLNGYTF. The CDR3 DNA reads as TGTGCCAGCAGCTTAGGAACAGTGTTAAATGGCTACACCTTC. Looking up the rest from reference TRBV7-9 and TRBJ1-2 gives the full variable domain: DTGVSQNPRHKITKRGQNVTFRCDPISEHNRLYWYRQTLGQGPEFLTYFQNEAQLEKSRLLSDRFSAERPKGSFSTLEIQRTEQGDSAMYLCASSLGTVLNGYTFGSGTRLTVV.

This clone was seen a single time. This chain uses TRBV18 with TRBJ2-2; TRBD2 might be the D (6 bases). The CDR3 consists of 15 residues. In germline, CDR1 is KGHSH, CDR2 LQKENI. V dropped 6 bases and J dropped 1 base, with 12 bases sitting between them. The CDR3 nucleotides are TGTGCCAGCTCCCCGGGACTCGAGAACACCGGGGAGCTGTTTTTT. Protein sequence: CASSPGLENTGELFF.

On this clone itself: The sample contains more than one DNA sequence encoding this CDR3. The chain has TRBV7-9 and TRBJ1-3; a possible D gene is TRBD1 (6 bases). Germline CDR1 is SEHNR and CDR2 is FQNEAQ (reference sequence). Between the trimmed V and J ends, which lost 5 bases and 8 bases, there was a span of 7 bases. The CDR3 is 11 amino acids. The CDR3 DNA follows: TGTGCCAGCAGCCCAGGGGACACCATATATTTT. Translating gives CASSPGDTIYF. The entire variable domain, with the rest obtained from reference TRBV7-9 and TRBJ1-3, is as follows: DTGVSQNPRHKITKRGQNVTFRCDPISEHNRLYWYRQTLGQGPEFLTYFQNEAQLEKSRLLSDRFSAERPKGSFSTLEIQRTEQGDSAMYLCASSPGDTIYFGEGSWLTVV.

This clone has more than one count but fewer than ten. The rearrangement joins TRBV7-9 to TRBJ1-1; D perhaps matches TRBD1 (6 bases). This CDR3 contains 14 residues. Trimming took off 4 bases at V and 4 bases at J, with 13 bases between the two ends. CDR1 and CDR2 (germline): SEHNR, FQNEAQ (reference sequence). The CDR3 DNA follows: TGTGCCAGCAGCTCACAGGGAGCGGTCACTGAAGCTTTCTTT. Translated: CASSSQGAVTEAFF.